The source of this TCR beta chain is a study of blood T cell repertoires in COVID-19. The authors' processing: Nucleated cell counts were estimated from reference gene primer amplification. Using immunoSEQ multiplex PCR, the repertoire was profiled, and TCRdb retains in-frame clones only, with some absent. That table is the source of V, J and clone size, and D and trimming were worked out from the DNA. The sample contains about 34,000 clones, approximately 78% of which appear only once. The receptor was derived from a woman aged 60-75 years with acute or convalescent COVID-19. The sequencing input was peripheral blood.

CDR3 amino acids: CASSPRDTNSLVNNSPLHF. The CDR3 DNA follows: TGTGCCAGCAGTCCCCGGGACACGAATTCTTTGGTCAATAATTCACCCCTCCACTTT. V is TRBV6-6 and J is TRBJ1-6; possibly TRBD1 for D (6 bases). Trimming removed 5 bases from V and 5 bases from J, with 25 bases in between. This CDR3 comprises 19 residues. The germline V gene encodes CDR1 MNHNY and CDR2 SVGAGI (reference sequence).